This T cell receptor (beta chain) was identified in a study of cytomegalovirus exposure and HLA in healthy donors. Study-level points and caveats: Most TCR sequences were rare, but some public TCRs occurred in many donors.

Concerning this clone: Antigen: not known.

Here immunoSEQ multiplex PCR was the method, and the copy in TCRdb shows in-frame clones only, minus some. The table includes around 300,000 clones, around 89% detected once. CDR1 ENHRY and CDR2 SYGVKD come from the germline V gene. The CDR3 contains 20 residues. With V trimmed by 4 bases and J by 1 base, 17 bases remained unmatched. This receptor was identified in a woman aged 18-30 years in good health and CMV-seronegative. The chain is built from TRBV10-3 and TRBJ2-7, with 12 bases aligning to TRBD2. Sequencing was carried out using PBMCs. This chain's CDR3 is CAISGQGAASGRAWSYEQYF. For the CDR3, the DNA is TGTGCCATCAGTGGACAGGGGGCGGCTAGCGGGAGGGCCTGGTCCTACGAGCAGTACTTC.